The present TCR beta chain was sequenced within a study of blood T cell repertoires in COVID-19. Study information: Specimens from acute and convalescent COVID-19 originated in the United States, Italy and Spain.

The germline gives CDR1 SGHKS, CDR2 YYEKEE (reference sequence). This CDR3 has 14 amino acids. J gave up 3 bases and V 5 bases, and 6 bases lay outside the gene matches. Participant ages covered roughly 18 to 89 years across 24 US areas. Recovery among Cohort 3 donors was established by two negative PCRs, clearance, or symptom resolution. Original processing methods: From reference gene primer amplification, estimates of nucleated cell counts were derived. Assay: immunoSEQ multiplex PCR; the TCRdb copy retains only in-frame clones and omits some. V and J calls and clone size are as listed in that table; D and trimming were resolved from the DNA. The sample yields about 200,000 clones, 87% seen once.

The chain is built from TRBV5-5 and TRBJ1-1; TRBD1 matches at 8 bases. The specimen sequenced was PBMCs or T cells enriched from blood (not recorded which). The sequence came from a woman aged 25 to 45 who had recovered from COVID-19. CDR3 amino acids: CASRPDRDDTEAFF. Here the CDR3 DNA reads TGTGCCAGCAGACCGGACAGGGATGACACTGAAGCTTTCTTT.